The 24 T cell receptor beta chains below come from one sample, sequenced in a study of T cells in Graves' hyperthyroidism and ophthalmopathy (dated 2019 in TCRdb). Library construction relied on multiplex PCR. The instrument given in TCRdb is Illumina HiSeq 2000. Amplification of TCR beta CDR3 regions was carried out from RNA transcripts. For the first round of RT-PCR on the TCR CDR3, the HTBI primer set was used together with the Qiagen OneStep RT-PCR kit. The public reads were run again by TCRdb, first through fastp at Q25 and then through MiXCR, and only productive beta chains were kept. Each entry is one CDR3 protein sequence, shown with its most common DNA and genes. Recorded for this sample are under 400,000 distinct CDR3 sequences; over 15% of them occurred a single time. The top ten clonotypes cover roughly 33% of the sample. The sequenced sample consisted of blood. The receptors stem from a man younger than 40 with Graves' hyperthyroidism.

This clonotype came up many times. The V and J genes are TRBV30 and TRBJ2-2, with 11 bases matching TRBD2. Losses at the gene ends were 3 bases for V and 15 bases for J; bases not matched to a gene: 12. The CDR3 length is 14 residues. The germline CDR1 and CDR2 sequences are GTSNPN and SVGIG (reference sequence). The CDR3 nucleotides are TGTGCCTGGAGGCCAACTAGCGGGAGTAAGGCGGTGTTTTTT. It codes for CAWRPTSGSKAVFF. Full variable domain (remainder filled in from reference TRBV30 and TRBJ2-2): SQTIHQWPATLVQPVGSPLSLECTVEGTSNPNLYWYRQAAGRGLQLLFYSVGIGQISSEVPQNLSASRPQDRQFILSSKKLLLSDSGFYLCAWRPTSGSKAVFFGEGSRLTVL.

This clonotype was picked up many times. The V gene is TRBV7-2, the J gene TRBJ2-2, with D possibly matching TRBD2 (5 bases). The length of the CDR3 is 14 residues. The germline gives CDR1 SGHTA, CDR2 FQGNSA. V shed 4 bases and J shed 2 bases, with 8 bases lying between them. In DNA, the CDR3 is TGTGCCAGCAGCTCTAGCCGTAACACCGGGGAGCTGTTTTTT. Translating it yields CASSSSRNTGELFF.

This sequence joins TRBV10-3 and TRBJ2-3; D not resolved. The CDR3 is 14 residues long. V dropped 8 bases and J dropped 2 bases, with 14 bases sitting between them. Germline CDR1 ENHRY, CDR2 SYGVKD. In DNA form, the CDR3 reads TGTGCCATCGCGTTAGCAGAGATCACAGATACGCAGTATTTT. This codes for CAIALAEITDTQYF.

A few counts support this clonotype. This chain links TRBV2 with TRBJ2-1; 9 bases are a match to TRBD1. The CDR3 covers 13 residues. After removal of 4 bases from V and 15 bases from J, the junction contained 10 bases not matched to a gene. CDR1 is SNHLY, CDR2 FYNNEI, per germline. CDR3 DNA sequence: TGTGCCAGCAGTGGACAGGGGGATCGTCGTCGGTTCTTC. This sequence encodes CASSGQGDRRRFF.

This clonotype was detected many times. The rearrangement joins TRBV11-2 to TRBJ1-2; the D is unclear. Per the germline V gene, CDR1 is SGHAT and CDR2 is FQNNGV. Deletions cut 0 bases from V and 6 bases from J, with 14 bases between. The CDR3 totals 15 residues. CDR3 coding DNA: TGTGCCAGCAGCTTAGATCATGGGATAGGGCATGGCTACACCTTC. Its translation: CASSLDHGIGHGYTF.

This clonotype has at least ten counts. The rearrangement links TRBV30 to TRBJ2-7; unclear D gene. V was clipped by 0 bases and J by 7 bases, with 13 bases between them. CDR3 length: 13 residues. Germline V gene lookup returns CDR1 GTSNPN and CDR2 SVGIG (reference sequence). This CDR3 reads CAWSVGTGEEQYF. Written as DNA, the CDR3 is TGTGCCTGGAGTGTCGGAACTGGGGAAGAGCAGTACTTC. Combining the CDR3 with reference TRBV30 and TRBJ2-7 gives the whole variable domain SQTIHQWPATLVQPVGSPLSLECTVEGTSNPNLYWYRQAAGRGLQLLFYSVGIGQISSEVPQNLSASRPQDRQFILSSKKLLLSDSGFYLCAWSVGTGEEQYFGPGTRLTVT.

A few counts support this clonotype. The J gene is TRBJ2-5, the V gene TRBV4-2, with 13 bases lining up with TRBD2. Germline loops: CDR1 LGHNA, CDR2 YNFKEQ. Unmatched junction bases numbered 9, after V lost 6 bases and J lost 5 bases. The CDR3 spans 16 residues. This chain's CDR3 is CASSTGTSGILETQYF. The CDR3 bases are TGTGCCAGCAGTACCGGGACTAGCGGGATTCTCGAGACCCAGTACTTC.

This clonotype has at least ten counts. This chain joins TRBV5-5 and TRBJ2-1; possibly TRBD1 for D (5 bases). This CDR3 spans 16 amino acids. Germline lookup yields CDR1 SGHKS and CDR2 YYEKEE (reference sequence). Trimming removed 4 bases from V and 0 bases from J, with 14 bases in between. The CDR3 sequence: CASSRLGASSYNEQFF. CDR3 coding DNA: TGTGCCAGCAGCAGGCTTGGGGCCAGCTCCTACAATGAGCAGTTCTTC. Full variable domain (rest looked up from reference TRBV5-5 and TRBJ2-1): DAGVTQSPTHLIKTRGQQVTLRCSPISGHKSVSWYQQVLGQGPQFIFQYYEKEERGRGNFPDRFSARQFPNYSSELNVNALLLGDSALYLCASSRLGASSYNEQFFGPGTRLTVL.

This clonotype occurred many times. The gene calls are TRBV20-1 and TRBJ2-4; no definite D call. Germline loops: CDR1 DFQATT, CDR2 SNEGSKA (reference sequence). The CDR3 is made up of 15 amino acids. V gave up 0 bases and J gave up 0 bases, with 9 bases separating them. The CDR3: CSARDTGLAKNIQYF. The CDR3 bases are TGCAGTGCTAGAGATACCGGATTAGCCAAAAACATTCAGTACTTC.

The CDR3 reads CSVQGQGTEAFF. As DNA, the CDR3 is TGCAGCGTACAGGGGCAGGGCACTGAAGCTTTCTTT. The J gene is TRBJ1-1, the V gene TRBV29-1, with 7 positions matching TRBD1. Unmatched junction bases numbered 5, after V lost 6 bases and J lost 4 bases. The CDR3 length is 12 residues. Germline V gene data show CDR1 as SQVTM and CDR2 as ANQGSEA.

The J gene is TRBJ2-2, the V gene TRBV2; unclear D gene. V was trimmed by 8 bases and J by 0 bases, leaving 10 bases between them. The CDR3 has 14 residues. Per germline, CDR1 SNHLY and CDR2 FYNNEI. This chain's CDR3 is CASREAANTGELFF. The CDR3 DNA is TGTGCCAGCCGCGAGGCGGCGAACACCGGGGAGCTGTTTTTT.

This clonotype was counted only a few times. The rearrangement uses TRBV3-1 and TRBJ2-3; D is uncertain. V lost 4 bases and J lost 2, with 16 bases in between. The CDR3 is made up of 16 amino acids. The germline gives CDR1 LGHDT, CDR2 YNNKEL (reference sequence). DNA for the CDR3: TGTGCCAGCAGCCGAGACCCGCCGCCACTCACAGATACGCAGTATTTT. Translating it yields CASSRDPPPLTDTQYF.

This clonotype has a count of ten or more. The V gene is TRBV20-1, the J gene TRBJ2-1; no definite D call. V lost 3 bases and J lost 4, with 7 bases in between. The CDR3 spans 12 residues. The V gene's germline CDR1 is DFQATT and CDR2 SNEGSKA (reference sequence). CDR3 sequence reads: CSASDQYNEQFF. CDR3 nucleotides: TGCAGTGCTAGCGACCAGTACAATGAGCAGTTCTTC.

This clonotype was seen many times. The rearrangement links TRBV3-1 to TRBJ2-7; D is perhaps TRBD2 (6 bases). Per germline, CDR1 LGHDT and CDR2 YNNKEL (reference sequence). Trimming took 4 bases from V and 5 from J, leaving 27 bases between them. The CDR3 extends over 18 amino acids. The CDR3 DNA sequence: TGTGCCAGCAGCCTTCGGACCACTGGGCTAGCGCAGACTAACGAGCAGTACTTC. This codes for CASSLRTTGLAQTNEQYF.

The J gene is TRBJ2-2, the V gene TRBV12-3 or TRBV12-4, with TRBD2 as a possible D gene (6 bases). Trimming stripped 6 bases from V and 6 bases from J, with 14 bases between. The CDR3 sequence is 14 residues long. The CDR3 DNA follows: TGTGCCAGCAGCCCGGCTAGGAGGGCCGGGGAGCTGTTTTTT. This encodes CASSPARRAGELFF.

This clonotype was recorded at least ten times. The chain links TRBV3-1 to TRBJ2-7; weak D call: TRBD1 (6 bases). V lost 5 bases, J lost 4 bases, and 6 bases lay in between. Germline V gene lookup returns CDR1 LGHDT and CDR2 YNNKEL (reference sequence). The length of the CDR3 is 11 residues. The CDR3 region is CASSGQYEQYF. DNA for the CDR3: TGTGCCAGCAGCGGACAGTACGAGCAGTACTTC.

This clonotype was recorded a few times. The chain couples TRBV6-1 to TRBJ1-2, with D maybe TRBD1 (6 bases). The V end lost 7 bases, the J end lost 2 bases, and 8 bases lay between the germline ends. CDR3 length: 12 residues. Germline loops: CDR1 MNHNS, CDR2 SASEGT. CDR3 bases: TGTGCCAGCATGGACAGCAACTATGGCTACACCTTC. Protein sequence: CASMDSNYGYTF.

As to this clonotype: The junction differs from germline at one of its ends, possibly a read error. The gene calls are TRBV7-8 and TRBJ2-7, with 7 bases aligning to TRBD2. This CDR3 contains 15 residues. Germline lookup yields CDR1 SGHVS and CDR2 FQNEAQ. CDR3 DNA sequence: TGTGCCAGCAGCTATGCTGGCGGGAGTTTTTACGAGCCGTACTTC. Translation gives CASSYAGGSFYEPYF.

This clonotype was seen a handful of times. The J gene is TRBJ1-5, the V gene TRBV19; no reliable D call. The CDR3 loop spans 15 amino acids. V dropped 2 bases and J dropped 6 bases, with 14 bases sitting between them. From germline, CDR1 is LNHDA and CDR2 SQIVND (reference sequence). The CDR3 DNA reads TGTGCCAGTAGTATATCGGGCGGCTCGGGTCAGCCCCAGCATTTT. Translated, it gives CASSISGGSGQPQHF. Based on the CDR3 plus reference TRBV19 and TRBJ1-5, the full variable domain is DGGITQSPKYLFRKEGQNVTLSCEQNLNHDAMYWYRQDPGQGLRLIYYSQIVNDFQKGDIAEGYSVSREKKESFPLTVTSAQKNPTAFYLCASSISGGSGQPQHFGDGTRLSIL.

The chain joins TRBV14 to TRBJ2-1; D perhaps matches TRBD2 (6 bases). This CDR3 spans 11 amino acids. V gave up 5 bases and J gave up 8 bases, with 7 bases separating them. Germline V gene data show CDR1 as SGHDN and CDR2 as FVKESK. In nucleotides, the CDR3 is TGTGCCAGCAGCGGGACTTATGAGCAGTTCTTC. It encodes CASSGTYEQFF. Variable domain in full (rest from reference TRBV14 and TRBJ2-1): EAGVTQFPSHSVIEKGQTVTLRCDPISGHDNLYWYRRVMGKEIKFLLHFVKESKQDESGMPNNRFLAERTGGTYSTLKVQPAELEDSGVYFCASSGTYEQFFGPGTRLTVL.

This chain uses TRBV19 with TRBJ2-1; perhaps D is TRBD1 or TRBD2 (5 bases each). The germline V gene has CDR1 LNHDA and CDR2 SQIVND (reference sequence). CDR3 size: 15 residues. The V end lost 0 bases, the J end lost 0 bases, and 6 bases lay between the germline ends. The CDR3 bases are TGTGCCAGTAGTATAGATGGGGGCTCCTACAATGAGCAGTTCTTC. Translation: CASSIDGGSYNEQFF.

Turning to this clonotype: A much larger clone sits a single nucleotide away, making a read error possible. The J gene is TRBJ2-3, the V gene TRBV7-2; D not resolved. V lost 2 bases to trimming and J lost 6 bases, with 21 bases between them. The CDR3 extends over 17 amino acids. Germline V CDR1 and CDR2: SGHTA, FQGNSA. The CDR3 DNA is TGTGCCAGCAGCTTACTTCACCCCCGGAATATTATGGATACGCAGTATTTT. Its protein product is CASSLLHPRNIMDTQYF.

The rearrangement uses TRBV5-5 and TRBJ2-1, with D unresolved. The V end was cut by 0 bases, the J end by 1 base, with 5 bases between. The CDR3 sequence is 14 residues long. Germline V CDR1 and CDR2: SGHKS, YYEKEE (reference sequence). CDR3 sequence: CASSLGHSYNEQFF. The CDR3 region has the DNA TGTGCCAGCAGCTTGGGGCATTCCTACAATGAGCAGTTCTTC.

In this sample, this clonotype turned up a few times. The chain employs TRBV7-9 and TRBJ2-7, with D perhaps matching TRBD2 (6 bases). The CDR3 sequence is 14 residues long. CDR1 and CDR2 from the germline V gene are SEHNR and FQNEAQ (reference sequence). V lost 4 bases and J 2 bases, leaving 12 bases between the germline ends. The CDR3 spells CASSWGGNPYEQYF. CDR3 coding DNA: TGTGCCAGCAGCTGGGGAGGCAACCCCTACGAGCAGTACTTC. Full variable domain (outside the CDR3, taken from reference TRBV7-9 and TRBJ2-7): DTGVSQNPRHKITKRGQNVTFRCDPISEHNRLYWYRQTLGQGPEFLTYFQNEAQLEKSRLLSDRFSAERPKGSFSTLEIQRTEQGDSAMYLCASSWGGNPYEQYFGPGTRLTVT.